Listed below are T cell receptor beta chains from one sample, sequenced in a study of early T cells in non-severe SARS-CoV-2 infection. MiXCR was run by TCRdb on the 5' RACE reads, yielding one entry per CDR3 protein. Seen here are roughly 100,000 distinct CDR3 sequences, less than 15% observed once, and the top ten hold roughly 6%. Sequencing input: whole blood. The receptors were sampled from an adult who was a healthcare worker with PCR-confirmed SARS-CoV-2 infection or an uninfected control (not recorded which). CDR3s leave out the opening cysteine and the closing phenylalanine or tryptophan.

v_call cdr3_aa
TRBV15 ATSEGSNTGELF
TRBV6-6 ASTKDRPYQPQH
TRBV5-5 ASIYRVQTDTGELF
TRBV12-3/TRBV12-4 ASSFGESYT
TRBV6-6 ASSPPGSGSLVPGELF
TRBV3-1 ASSPGLAGARGNEQF
TRBV12-3/TRBV12-4 ASSYRTGVNEKLF
TRBV5-8 ASSLIASDTQY
TRBV11-2 ASSFTLGGSGNTIY
TRBV2 ASRIDSLNTEAF
TRBV29-1 SVGEGQYEQY
TRBV7-2 ASSFFRNTEAF
TRBV4-3 ASSREVVGGFYNEQF
TRBV29-1 SVEQGADTQY
TRBV7-8 ASRYDGTGGHGYT
TRBV20-1 SARTGKGQPQH
TRBV12-3/TRBV12-4 ASREFTGSNYGYT
TRBV10-2 ASSAGANSNQPQH